The clone carrying this T cell receptor beta chain came up many times. Its target is unknown. CDR1 SEHNR and CDR2 FQNEAQ come from the germline V gene (reference sequence). This CDR3 contains 14 residues. Trimming stripped 1 base from V and 0 bases from J, with 6 bases between. Arm-PCR of CDR3 regions and iRepertoire HTBI primers were the basis on which TCR beta libraries were built. TCRdb ran MiXCR on the multiplex PCR reads and lists one entry per CDR3 protein. The sample holds about 450,000 distinct CDR3 sequences, 14% seen once. The data were obtained in a study of regulatory T cells in long-lasting Graves disease. Overall study findings and caveats: Persistent Graves' cases showed lower TCR diversity than newly diagnosed cases.

Time point of the sample: newly diagnosed GD, antithyroid drugs for less than 3 months. The authors made the TCR library using RNA they extracted from PBMCs. This sample was shared with a second study, whose subject was T cells in Graves' hyperthyroidism and ophthalmopathy.

The sequencing here drew on peripheral blood mononuclear cells (PBMCs), taken at new diagnosis, from a patient treated with antithyroid drugs. This TCR derives from a woman aged 45 to 65 with Graves disease. The chain combines TRBV7-9 with TRBJ1-1; D is undetermined. The CDR3 DNA is TGTGCCAGCAGCTTAGAGTTCATGAACACTGAAGCTTTCTTT. Translation gives CASSLEFMNTEAFF.